This TCR beta chain was captured in a study of blood T cells in healthy people across ages. V was cut by 3 bases and J by 6 bases, with 18 bases left in between. The CDR3 has 16 amino acids. Alongside a J-beta primer mix, a sample-barcoded 5' primer served in a second PCR lasting about 7 to 12 cycles. TCRdb reprocessed the 5' RACE reads via MiXCR and lists one record per CDR3 protein. The sample holds around 940,000 distinct CDR3 sequences; just over 50% are singletons and the top ten take 20% to 25%. Sequenced input: blood. The chain carries TRBV12-3 or TRBV12-4 and TRBJ1-5; tentative D call: TRBD1 (6 bases). The clonotype was recovered from a woman aged 55-75 years in good health. CDR3 DNA sequence: TGTGCCAGCAGTTTTTTGTCCCGGGGGCAGGGTCAGCCCCAGCATTTT. It encodes CASSFLSRGQGQPQHF.